This entry lists 32 T cell receptor beta chains sequenced from one sample in a study of a mutant IDH1 vaccine in newly diagnosed glioma. Specified time point: week 5, during vaccination. Vaccination used 300 ug of mutant IDH1 20-mer peptide per dose, with topical imiquimod. Sequencing used immunoSEQ multiplex PCR; TCRdb keeps in-frame clones, though not all of them. The top ten hold roughly 5.6% of the sample, which has about 51,000 clones, around 80% seen once. No antigen is known for these receptors. The starting material was PBMCs, obtained from a glioma patient whose treatment included an IDH1 peptide vaccine. These receptors all stem from a middle-aged man with glioma.

The chain is built from TRBV4-3 and TRBJ2-5; D might be TRBD1 or TRBD2, each matching 5 bases. CDR1 and CDR2 (germline): LGHNA, YSLEER. The V and J ends lost 3 bases and 5 bases respectively, with 13 bases between them. CDR3 length: 14 residues. Here the CDR3 DNA reads TGCGCCAGCAGCCAGGGGGTTGATGGCGAGACCCAGTACTTC. This translates into CASSQGVDGETQYF.

The chain has TRBV25-1 and TRBJ2-2, with TRBD1 matching over 7 bases. V shed 5 bases and J 0 bases; nucleotides not matched to a gene: 6. The CDR3 contains 16 residues. Germline V gene lookup returns CDR1 MGHDK and CDR2 SYGVNS. CDR3 loop: CASSKRGGANTGELFF. The CDR3 DNA reads as TGTGCCAGCAGTAAGAGAGGGGGCGCGAACACCGGGGAGCTGTTTTTT.

The V and J genes are TRBV9 and TRBJ2-1; the D gene is possibly TRBD1 (6 bases). CDR1 is SGDLS, CDR2 YYNGEE, per germline. With 3 bases removed from V and 0 bases from J, the gap between germline ends came to 10 bases. This CDR3 is built from 15 residues. The CDR3 nucleotides read TGTGCCAGCAGCGAGGGGGTGAGCTCCTACAATGAGCAGTTCTTC. Translation gives CASSEGVSSYNEQFF.

The chain couples TRBV2 to TRBJ2-7; D may be TRBD1 (5 bases). The CDR3 is made up of 13 amino acids. CDR1 and CDR2 from the germline V gene are SNHLY and FYNNEI. Between the trimmed V and J ends, which lost 2 bases and 6 bases, there was a span of 11 bases. CDR3 sequence reads: CASSERGGREQYF. The CDR3 region has the DNA TGTGCCAGCAGTGAAAGGGGTGGGCGCGAGCAGTACTTC.

This clone was detected only a few times. The chain joins TRBV30 to TRBJ2-3, with a weak D call TRBD2 (7 bases). Germline V gene lookup returns CDR1 GTSNPN and CDR2 SVGIG (reference sequence). V was pared by 0 bases and J by 4 bases, with 14 bases between. The CDR3 extends over 15 amino acids. This CDR3 is CAWSVGGGLSDTQYF. CDR3 nucleotide sequence: TGTGCCTGGAGTGTAGGGGGGGGGCTCTCAGATACGCAGTATTTT.

This chain connects TRBV6-1 to TRBJ1-2, with a tentative D call TRBD1 (6 bases). The length of the CDR3 is 15 residues. V was clipped by 5 bases and J by 1 base, with 14 bases between them. Per the germline V gene, CDR1 is MNHNS and CDR2 is SASEGT. The chain's CDR3 is CASSPRGGLNYGYTF. In nucleotides, the CDR3 is TGTGCCAGCAGTCCGAGGGGGGGCCTTAACTATGGCTACACCTTC.

The V gene is TRBV27, the J gene TRBJ1-1; 7 bases align to TRBD1. The CDR3 is 16 residues long. With V trimmed by 0 bases and J by 4 bases, 8 bases remained unmatched. The germline V gene has CDR1 MNHEY and CDR2 SMNVEV (reference sequence). In DNA form, the CDR3 reads TGTGCCAGCAGTTTATCTCTGACAGGGTGGGGCACTGAAGCTTTCTTT. It specifies CASSLSLTGWGTEAFF.

The chain recombines TRBV9 with TRBJ1-1, with a weak D call TRBD1 (5 bases). Deletions cut 5 bases from V and 4 bases from J, with 12 bases between. The CDR3 is 13 residues long. Germline V gives CDR1 SGDLS, CDR2 YYNGEE. The CDR3 DNA reads as TGTGCCAGCAGGGGGGGGGAAAGCACTGAAGCTTTCTTT. This translates into CASRGGESTEAFF.

The V and J genes are TRBV5-1 and TRBJ2-1, with D possibly matching TRBD1 (6 bases). Trimming took off 0 bases at V and 4 bases at J, with 14 bases between the two ends. The CDR3 consists of 16 residues. CDR1 and CDR2 from the germline V gene are SGHRS and YFSETQ. In DNA form, the CDR3 reads TGCGCCAGCAGCTTGGACAGGGTTCTAGGGTACAATGAGCAGTTCTTC. Its protein product is CASSLDRVLGYNEQFF.

The chain employs TRBV2 and TRBJ1-3, with D possibly being TRBD1 (5 bases). Germline CDR1 reads SNHLY; CDR2 reads FYNNEI. The CDR3 contains 15 residues. Trimming stripped 5 bases from V and 0 bases from J, with 11 bases between. The DNA of the CDR3 is TGTGCCAGCAGTCCCCCAGGGAACTCTGGAAACACCATATATTTT. Translated, it gives CASSPPGNSGNTIYF. The whole variable domain, remainder taken from reference TRBV2 and TRBJ1-3, is EPEVTQTPSHQVTQMGQEVILRCVPISNHLYFYWYRQILGQKVEFLVSFYNNEISEKSEIFDDQFSVERPDGSNFTLKIRSTKLEDSAMYFCASSPPGNSGNTIYFGEGSWLTVV.

V is TRBV6-1 and J is TRBJ1-5; no clear D. V was clipped by 0 bases and J by 0 bases, with 6 bases between them. CDR1 is MNHNS, CDR2 SASEGT, per germline. The CDR3 has 15 residues. The CDR3, as DNA: TGTGCCAGCAGTGAAGCTCTAAATAGCAATCAGCCCCAGCATTTT. It translates to CASSEALNSNQPQHF.

This clone was seen just once. The rearrangement joins TRBV28 to TRBJ1-2; 8 nucleotides line up with TRBD1. The CDR3 sequence is 16 residues long. Losses at the gene ends were 5 bases for V and 4 bases for J; bases not matched to a gene: 12. The V gene's germline CDR1 is MDHEN and CDR2 SYDVKM. Here the CDR3 reads CASSPPAGGVGYGYTF. Here the CDR3 DNA reads TGTGCCAGCAGTCCCCCTGCAGGGGGCGTCGGCTATGGCTACACCTTC.

The chain links TRBV19 to TRBJ2-6; TRBD1 might be the D (7 bases). CDR1 LNHDA and CDR2 SQIVND come from the germline V gene (reference sequence). This CDR3 is 18 amino acids long. Trimming pared 1 base from V and 1 base from J, leaving 14 bases between. CDR3 DNA sequence: TGTGCCAGTAGTATAGGCTGGAGGGGGCGGTCTGGGGCCAACGTCCTGACTTTC. It is translated as CASSIGWRGRSGANVLTF. Filled out from reference TRBV19 and TRBJ2-6, the complete variable domain reads DGGITQSPKYLFRKEGQNVTLSCEQNLNHDAMYWYRQDPGQGLRLIYYSQIVNDFQKGDIAEGYSVSREKKESFPLTVTSAQKNPTAFYLCASSIGWRGRSGANVLTFGAGSRLTVL.

The J gene is TRBJ1-5, the V gene TRBV25-1; TRBD1 might be the D (6 bases). The V gene's germline CDR1 is MGHDK and CDR2 SYGVNS. V lost 1 base and J lost 5, with 12 bases in between. This CDR3 region has 15 residues. The CDR3, as DNA: TGTGCCAGCAGTGAATCTACAGGGCGGGATCAGCCCCAGCATTTT. This gives the protein CASSESTGRDQPQHF.

This clone appeared once. This rearrangement joins TRBV10-3 to TRBJ2-7, with D possibly matching TRBD2 (7 bases). The CDR3 extends over 14 amino acids. Germline V CDR1 and CDR2: ENHRY, SYGVKD. The V and J ends lost 7 bases and 0 bases respectively, with 13 bases between them. CDR3 amino acids: CAIMAGASSYEQYF. CDR3 DNA: TGTGCCATCATGGCGGGGGCCAGCTCCTACGAGCAGTACTTC.

J is TRBJ1-1 and V is TRBV27, with 7 bases lining up with TRBD1. CDR3 length equals 14 residues. Germline-derived CDR1 and CDR2 are MNHEY and SMNVEV (reference sequence). V shed 6 bases, J shed 5 bases, and the junction held 9 bases outside the gene matches. CDR3 DNA sequence: TGTGCCAGCAGGAAAGGGGGCGTATTGACTGAAGCTTTCTTT. Its translation is CASRKGGVLTEAFF.

This clone was detected only once. This chain connects TRBV11-2 to TRBJ2-1; D possibly matches TRBD1 or TRBD2 (5 bases each). V was shortened by 5 bases and J by 11 bases, with 13 bases between the two germline ends. The germline gives CDR1 SGHAT, CDR2 FQNNGV. The CDR3 has 12 amino acids. The CDR3 protein is CASSLLGDKQFF. The DNA of the CDR3 is TGTGCCAGCAGCCTGCTGGGGGATAAGCAGTTCTTC.

The genes are TRBV5-1 and TRBJ2-1; D is ambiguous. In germline, CDR1 is SGHRS, CDR2 YFSETQ. V was trimmed by 1 base and J by 4 bases, leaving 0 bases between them. This CDR3 contains 11 residues. The CDR3 DNA follows: TGCGCCAGCAGCTTGTACAATGAGCAGTTCTTC. It is translated as CASSLYNEQFF.

The rearrangement uses TRBV6-1 and TRBJ1-1, with 8 bases matching TRBD1. V lost 6 bases and J lost 7; bases outside the gene matches: 13. This CDR3 is built from 15 residues. CDR1 and CDR2 (germline): MNHNS, SASEGT. Written as DNA, the CDR3 is TGTGCCAGCAGGTTCAGGCAGGGGGCTTCTGTTGAAGCTTTCTTT. It is translated as CASRFRQGASVEAFF.

This chain joins TRBV6-5 and TRBJ2-2; D gene uncertain. Germline CDR1 and CDR2: MNHEY and SVGAGI. CDR3 size: 14 residues. V lost 2 bases to trimming and J lost 1 base, with 5 bases between them. CDR3 nucleotide sequence: TGTGCCAGCAGTTACCTACGGAACACCGGGGAGCTGTTTTTT. Translating it yields CASSYLRNTGELFF.

In this sample, this clone turned up a few times. This chain joins TRBV5-1 and TRBJ1-1; the match to TRBD1 covers 8 bases. V lost 3 bases, J lost 1 base, and 5 bases stayed unmatched. Germline V gene sequence: CDR1 SGHRS, CDR2 YFSETQ. There are 15 residues in the CDR3. For the CDR3, the DNA is TGCGCCAGCAGCTGGAGTGGACAGGGGAACACTGAAGCTTTCTTT. This translates into CASSWSGQGNTEAFF.

CDR3 protein: CASSVAGQGAFGYTF. The CDR3 DNA follows: TGTGCCAGCAGCGTAGCGGGCCAGGGGGCTTTTGGCTACACCTTC. The V and J genes are TRBV9 and TRBJ1-2, with TRBD1 matching 8 bases. Per the germline V gene, CDR1 is SGDLS and CDR2 is YYNGEE. CDR3 length equals 15 residues. With 0 bases clipped from V and 7 bases from J, the junction kept 8 bases outside the gene matches.

J is TRBJ2-1 and V is TRBV10-1; tentatively, D is TRBD1 (6 bases). V shed 6 bases and J shed 6 bases, with 12 bases lying between them. The CDR3 loop spans 13 amino acids. The germline V gene encodes CDR1 WNHNN and CDR2 SYGVQD (reference sequence). CDR3 protein: CASRPRQVNEQFF. Written as DNA, the CDR3 is TGCGCCAGCAGGCCTCGACAGGTCAATGAGCAGTTCTTC.

In its sample, this clone ranks as medium-sized. The chain is built from TRBV13 and TRBJ1-6; 7 bases align to TRBD1. V trimming: 5 bases; J trimming: 7 bases; junction bases outside the gene matches: 11. This CDR3 is built from 16 residues. The germline gives CDR1 PRHDT, CDR2 FYEKMQ (reference sequence). The CDR3 DNA is TGTGCCAGCAGCGTATCTACAGGGGTGAAAAATTCACCCCTCCACTTT. This encodes CASSVSTGVKNSPLHF.

This clone came up a few times. This chain uses TRBV2 with TRBJ1-2; the D gene is possibly TRBD1 (6 bases). Between the trimmed V and J ends, which lost 8 bases and 8 bases, there was a span of 15 bases. Germline V gene data show CDR1 as SNHLY and CDR2 as FYNNEI. The CDR3 totals 12 residues. As DNA, the CDR3 is TGTGCCAGCGGGCGGGGGGCAGAAGGCTACACCTTC. Amino acid sequence: CASGRGAEGYTF.

This clone showed up just once. V and J are TRBV18 and TRBJ1-1, with D unresolved. In germline, CDR1 is KGHSH, CDR2 LQKENI. The CDR3 length is 13 residues. V shed 2 bases and J shed 5 bases, with 9 bases lying between them. The CDR3 loop reads CASSPSRGTEAFF. In DNA form, the CDR3 reads TGTGCCAGCTCACCATCGCGTGGGACTGAAGCTTTCTTT.

This chain joins TRBV7-9 and TRBJ1-2; weak D call: TRBD1 (5 bases). Germline assignment: CDR1 SEHNR and CDR2 FQNEAQ (reference sequence). V lost 4 bases and J lost 0, with 12 bases in between. The CDR3 covers 15 residues. As DNA, the CDR3 is TGTGCCAGCAGCTCCAAGGGGAAGGCTAACTATGGCTACACCTTC. This translates into CASSSKGKANYGYTF.

The chain joins TRBV30 to TRBJ1-6, with D possibly being TRBD1 (5 bases). The CDR3 length is 18 residues. V lost 3 bases, J lost 0 bases, and 18 bases lay in between. Germline loops: CDR1 GTSNPN, CDR2 SVGIG (reference sequence). The CDR3: CAWSTGTLISSYNSPLHF. Written as DNA, the CDR3 is TGTGCCTGGAGCACCGGGACGCTTATTAGCTCCTATAATTCACCCCTCCACTTT.

V gene TRBV28 combines with J gene TRBJ2-5; 10 bases match TRBD1. Germline V gives CDR1 MDHEN, CDR2 SYDVKM. The V segment lost 6 bases and the J segment 5 bases; nucleotides outside the gene matches: 9. The CDR3 is 15 residues long. Here the CDR3 reads CASRPPTGGAETQYF. Here the CDR3 DNA reads TGTGCCAGCAGACCGCCGACAGGGGGCGCGGAGACCCAGTACTTC.

The J gene is TRBJ2-2, the V gene TRBV2; D is undetermined. The CDR3 consists of 17 residues. Germline CDR1 and CDR2: SNHLY and FYNNEI. V lost 6 bases and J 0 bases, leaving 17 bases between the germline ends. The CDR3 DNA reads as TGTGCCAGCAGCGTAGAGTTATCAGGCCCGAACACCGGGGAGCTGTTTTTT. Protein sequence: CASSVELSGPNTGELFF.

The V and J genes are TRBV30 and TRBJ2-7; perhaps TRBD2 as D (7 bases). The CDR3 length is 13 residues. Trimming left V 0 bases short and J 6 bases short, with 12 bases between. Germline-derived CDR1 and CDR2 are GTSNPN and SVGIG (reference sequence). CDR3 loop: CAWSVYRGGEQYF. As DNA, the CDR3 is TGTGCCTGGAGTGTATATAGGGGGGGCGAGCAGTACTTC.

This clone was detected a few times. The chain joins TRBV2 to TRBJ1-4; D possibly corresponds to TRBD1 (5 bases). The germline V and J ends were trimmed by 7 bases and 4 bases, with 10 bases remaining between them. The CDR3 consists of 13 residues. Looked up from germline, CDR1 is SNHLY and CDR2 is FYNNEI. This chain's CDR3 is CASTGGYNEKLFF. Here the CDR3 DNA reads TGTGCCAGCACGGGGGGGTATAATGAAAAACTGTTTTTT. Supplemented by reference TRBV2 and TRBJ1-4, the full variable domain reads EPEVTQTPSHQVTQMGQEVILRCVPISNHLYFYWYRQILGQKVEFLVSFYNNEISEKSEIFDDQFSVERPDGSNFTLKIRSTKLEDSAMYFCASTGGYNEKLFFGSGTQLSVL.